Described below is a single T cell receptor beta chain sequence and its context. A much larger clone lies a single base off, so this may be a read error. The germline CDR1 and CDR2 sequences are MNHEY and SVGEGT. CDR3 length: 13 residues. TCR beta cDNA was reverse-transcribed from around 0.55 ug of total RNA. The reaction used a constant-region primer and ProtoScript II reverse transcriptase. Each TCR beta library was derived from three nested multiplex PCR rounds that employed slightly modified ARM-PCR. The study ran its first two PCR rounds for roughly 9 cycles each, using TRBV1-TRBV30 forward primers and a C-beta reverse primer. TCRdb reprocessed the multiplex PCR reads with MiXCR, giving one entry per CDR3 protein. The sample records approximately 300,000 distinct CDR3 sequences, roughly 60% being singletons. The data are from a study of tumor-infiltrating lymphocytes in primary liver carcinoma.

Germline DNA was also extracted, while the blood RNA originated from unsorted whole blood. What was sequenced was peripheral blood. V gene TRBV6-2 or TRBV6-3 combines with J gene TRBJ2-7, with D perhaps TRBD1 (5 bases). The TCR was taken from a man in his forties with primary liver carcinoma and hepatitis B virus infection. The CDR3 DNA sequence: TGTGTCAGCAGTCGGACATTCTCCTACGAGCAGTACTTC. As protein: CVSSRTFSYEQYF.